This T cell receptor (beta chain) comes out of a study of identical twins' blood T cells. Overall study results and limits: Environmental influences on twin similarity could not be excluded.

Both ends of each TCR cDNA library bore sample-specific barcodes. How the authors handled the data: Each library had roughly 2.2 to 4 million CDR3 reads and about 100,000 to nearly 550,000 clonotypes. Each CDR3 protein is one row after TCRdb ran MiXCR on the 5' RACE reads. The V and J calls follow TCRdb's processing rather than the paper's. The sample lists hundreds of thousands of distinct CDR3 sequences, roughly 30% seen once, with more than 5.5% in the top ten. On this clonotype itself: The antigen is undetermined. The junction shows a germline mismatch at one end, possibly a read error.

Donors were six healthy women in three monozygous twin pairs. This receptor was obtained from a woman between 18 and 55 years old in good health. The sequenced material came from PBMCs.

CDR3 sequence reads: CASSSLYNEQSF. In nucleotides, the CDR3 is TGTGCCAGCAGCTCACTCTACAATGAGCAGTCCTTC. The rearrangement links TRBV11-2 to TRBJ2-1; no reliable D call. From germline, CDR1 is SGHAT and CDR2 FQNNGV. The CDR3 covers 12 residues.